A selection of T cell receptor beta chains follows, all from one sample in a study of shared clonotypes between healthy human individuals. Using immunoSEQ multiplex PCR, the repertoire was profiled, and TCRdb retains in-frame clones only, with some absent. The sample contains nearly 600,000 clones, around 95% of which appear only once. Sequencing was performed on naive CD8+ T cells sorted from blood. The receptor set was obtained from a woman aged 25-40 years in good health. The CDR3 runs from the conserved cysteine through the conserved F or W. A D gene is named only where the DNA matches it firmly. Rows give clone size only sometimes, using once, few, many, or a class for an expanded clone.

V gene	J gene	clone size	D gene	CDR3 protein	CDR3 DNA
TRBV28	TRBJ2-1	.	TRBD2	CASSSEREGPFIEQFF	TGTGCCAGCAGCTCCGAGCGGGAGGGCCCTTTTATCGAGCAGTTCTTC
TRBV7-9	TRBJ2-5	.	.	CASSLGTGVEGTQYF	TGTGCCAGCAGCTTAGGGACGGGAGTCGAGGGGACCCAGTACTTC
TRBV28	TRBJ2-2	.	.	CASSNRQTYANTGELFF	TGTGCCAGCAGTAACCGTCAGACGTACGCGAACACCGGGGAGCTGTTTTTT
TRBV11-2	TRBJ2-2	.	.	CASSAGWELFF	TGTGCCAGCAGCGCAGGGTGGGAGCTGTTTTTT
TRBV4-1	TRBJ1-3	.	TRBD1	CASSQGSTGQGVNTIYF	TGCGCCAGCAGCCAAGGAAGTACCGGACAGGGTGTAAACACCATATATTTT
TRBV19	TRBJ2-1	.	TRBD2	CASSIIGTSGNEQFF	TGTGCCAGTAGTATAATAGGGACTAGCGGCAATGAGCAGTTCTTC
TRBV28	TRBJ2-2	once	TRBD1	CASSFAMRQGADTGELFF	TGTGCCAGCAGCTTCGCTATGAGACAGGGGGCGGACACCGGAGAGCTGTTTTTT
TRBV27	TRBJ2-1	.	.	CASSYHRRQSDEQFF	TGTGCCAGCAGTTACCATCGAAGACAGTCAGATGAGCAGTTCTTC
TRBV14	TRBJ2-7	.	.	CASSRDYEQYF	TGTGCCAGCAGTCGAGACTACGAGCAGTACTTC
TRBV5-6	TRBJ2-7	.	.	CASSFGSGPNYEQYF	TGTGCCAGCAGCTTTGGTTCGGGACCCAACTACGAGCAGTACTTC
TRBV13	TRBJ2-5	.	TRBD2	CASSAGTSGREETQYF	TGTGCCAGCAGCGCCGGGACTAGCGGGAGGGAAGAGACCCAGTACTTC
TRBV7-2	TRBJ1-1	once	TRBD1	CATQGAGTEAFF	TGTGCCACCCAGGGGGCCGGGACTGAAGCTTTCTTT
TRBV4-1	TRBJ2-7	.	TRBD2	CASRQDASGYTYEQYF	TGCGCCAGCAGGCAGGACGCTAGCGGGTACACCTACGAGCAGTACTTC
TRBV5-1	TRBJ1-1	.	.	CASSLGQSRGGGPEAFF	TGCGCCAGCAGCCTAGGCCAATCCAGGGGAGGGGGGCCTGAAGCTTTCTTT
TRBV7-8	TRBJ2-1	.	.	CASSPDPGPYNEQFF	TGTGCCAGCAGCCCTGACCCGGGCCCCTACAATGAGCAGTTCTTC
TRBV5-1	TRBJ2-1	.	TRBD1	CASSWRQGVGEQFF	TGCGCCAGCAGCTGGAGACAGGGGGTTGGTGAGCAGTTCTTC
TRBV4-1	TRBJ2-7	.	TRBD2	CASSLSPRLAGASYEQYF	TGCGCCAGCAGCCTGTCACCGAGACTAGCGGGGGCCTCCTACGAGCAGTACTTC
TRBV29-1	TRBJ2-3	once	.	CSVESEASTDTQYF	TGCAGCGTTGAGAGTGAGGCTAGCACAGATACGCAGTATTTT
TRBV6-5	TRBJ1-5	few	.	CASSYSGNGQPQHF	TGTGCCAGCAGTTACTCTGGGAACGGTCAGCCCCAGCATTTT
TRBV10-3	TRBJ2-4	.	.	CAISESNLVGGEAKNIQYF	TGTGCCATCAGTGAGTCGAATTTGGTGGGAGGCGAGGCCAAAAACATTCAGTACTTC
TRBV2	TRBJ2-7	.	.	CASSEESLESSYEQYF	TGTGCCAGCAGTGAAGAGTCTTTGGAAAGCTCCTACGAGCAGTACTTC
TRBV19	TRBJ2-3	.	.	CASKLRPGTDTQYF	TGTGCCAGTAAACTGAGGCCTGGCACAGATACGCAGTATTTT
TRBV28	TRBJ1-5	.	.	CASKAGVGQPQHF	TGTGCCAGCAAGGCCGGGGTAGGTCAGCCCCAGCATTTT
TRBV28	TRBJ1-5	once	.	CASSLPGYSNQPQHF	TGTGCCAGCAGTTTGCCTGGGTATAGCAATCAGCCCCAGCATTTT
TRBV28	TRBJ2-5	once	TRBD2	CASRRTRESWETQYF	TGTGCCAGCAGACGGACTAGAGAATCCTGGGAGACCCAGTACTTC
TRBV6-1	TRBJ2-7	.	.	CASGPGALYEQYF	TGTGCCAGCGGTCCGGGAGCCCTCTACGAGCAGTACTTC
TRBV5-1	TRBJ2-5	.	TRBD1	CASSPSRQGSQETQYF	TGCGCCAGCAGCCCATCAAGACAGGGTAGTCAAGAGACCCAGTACTTC
TRBV27	TRBJ2-5	few	TRBD1	CASSLDREETQYF	TGTGCCAGCAGTTTAGACAGGGAAGAGACCCAGTACTTC
TRBV27	TRBJ1-2	once	.	CASSSLKGRSFYGYTF	TGTGCCAGCAGTTCCCTGAAGGGCAGGAGTTTCTATGGCTACACCTTC